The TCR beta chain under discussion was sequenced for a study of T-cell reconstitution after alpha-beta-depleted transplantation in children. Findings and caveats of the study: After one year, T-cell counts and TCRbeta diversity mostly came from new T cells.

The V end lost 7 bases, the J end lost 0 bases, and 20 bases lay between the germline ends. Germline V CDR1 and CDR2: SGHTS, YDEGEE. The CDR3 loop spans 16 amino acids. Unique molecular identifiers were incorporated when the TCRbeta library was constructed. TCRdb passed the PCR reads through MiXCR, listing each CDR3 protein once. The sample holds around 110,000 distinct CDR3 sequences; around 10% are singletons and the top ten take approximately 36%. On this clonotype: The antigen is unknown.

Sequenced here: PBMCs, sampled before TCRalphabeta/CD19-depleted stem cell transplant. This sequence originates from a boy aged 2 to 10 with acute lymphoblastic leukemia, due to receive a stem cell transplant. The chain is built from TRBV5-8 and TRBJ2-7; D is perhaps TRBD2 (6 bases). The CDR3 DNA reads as TGTGCCAGCTGCCTGCCCCTCGGAGGGAACTCCTACGAGCAGTACTTC. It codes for CASCLPLGGNSYEQYF.